Sequencing of this T cell receptor (beta chain) was carried out in a study of identical twins. The CDR3 loop spans 13 amino acids. The V gene lost 0 bases and the J gene lost 1 base, with 3 bases spanning the gap. The germline gives CDR1 LGHNA, CDR2 YSLEER. There were only healthy Caucasians among the donors. Whole-study results and caveats: Insertion counts were lower in abundant cord blood beta clonotypes, a trend that memory repertoires did not show. Without tracking the same donors, conclusions rested on cross-sectional statistical analysis.

Unique molecular identifiers were present on cDNA, and template switching added a universal primer site. TCRdb redid the calling of the 5' RACE reads with MiXCR, one entry per CDR3 protein. The sample yields 200,000 to 250,000 distinct CDR3 sequences, 7.5% seen once. This clonotype occurred many times. The antigen is unknown. These data also featured in a second study, about yellow fever vaccine responses in identical twins.

The sample was memory (CD45RO+) T cells sorted from blood. The receptor's source is a woman aged 18-29 years in good health. V gene TRBV4-3 combines with J gene TRBJ2-5; unclear D gene. For the CDR3, the DNA is TGCGCCAGCAGCCAAGACTTCCAAGAGACCCAGTACTTC. Translation: CASSQDFQETQYF.